One and the same sample provided the 2 T cell receptor beta chains below, sequenced in a study of PD-1 blockade in classical Hodgkin lymphoma. Sequencing used immunoSEQ multiplex PCR; TCRdb keeps in-frame clones, though not all of them. The repertoire has approximately 18,000 clones, around 80% of them found once; the top ten carry approximately 1.9%. The time point here: cycle 4 day 1 (C4D1), after five to seven weeks of nivolumab. Every patient had relapsed following autologous stem cell transplantation, and cohorts differed in brentuximab vedotin exposure. Starting with thawed PBMCs, CD4+ T cells were purified by magnetic negative selection. The source material was CD4+ T cells from blood, sampled before the fourth cycle of nivolumab. The receptors were sampled from a human donor with classical Hodgkin lymphoma.

Concerning this clone: The same CDR3 also results from other DNA sequences found in this sample. The chain employs TRBV2 and TRBJ2-7, with TRBD1 matching over 8 bases. V was clipped by 4 bases and J by 4 bases; unmatched bases: 0. CDR3 length: 12 amino acids. The germline gives CDR1 SNHLY, CDR2 FYNNEI. Here the CDR3 DNA reads TGTGCCAGCAGTGGACAGGGGTACGAGCAGTACTTC. As protein: CASSGQGYEQYF.

This chain connects TRBV18 to TRBJ2-7; D is possibly TRBD2 (5 bases). Trimming left V 6 bases short and J 4 bases short, with 13 bases between. Germline-derived CDR1 and CDR2 are KGHSH and LQKENI. This CDR3 comprises 13 residues. The CDR3 here is CASSPDWNYEQYF. The CDR3 DNA follows: TGTGCCAGCTCGCCGGACTGGAATTACGAGCAGTACTTC.